These 4 T cell receptor beta chains originate from one sample sequenced in a study of shared clonotypes between healthy human individuals. TCRdb's table, derived via immunoSEQ multiplex PCR, lists solely in-frame clones and lacks some. This table has roughly 1.5 million clones, around 98% appearing once. The sample taken for sequencing was naive CD4+ T cells sorted from blood. Subset here: CD45RA+ positively selected. Source of these receptors: a man aged 30 to 39 in good health.

The chain uses TRBV27 and TRBJ2-7, with 7 bases that match TRBD1. The CDR3 extends over 15 amino acids. Germline loops: CDR1 MNHEY, CDR2 SMNVEV (reference sequence). The V segment lost 5 bases and the J segment 6 bases; nucleotides outside the gene matches: 13. The CDR3 here is CASSPHPTGSREQYF. CDR3 nucleotide sequence: TGTGCCAGCAGTCCGCACCCGACAGGGTCGCGCGAGCAGTACTTC.

V and J are TRBV2 and TRBJ1-1, with a possible D match to TRBD1 (6 bases). CDR1 and CDR2 (germline): SNHLY, FYNNEI. Trimming cost V 3 bases and J 6 bases, with 14 bases left between them. The CDR3 totals 14 residues. This CDR3 reads CASSETGNDAEAFF. For the CDR3, the DNA is TGTGCCAGCAGTGAGACAGGAAATGACGCTGAAGCTTTCTTT.

This clone came up once. J is TRBJ2-6 and V is TRBV6-1; D is undetermined. This CDR3 has 14 residues. Trimming pared 5 bases from V and 4 bases from J, leaving 9 bases between. Germline assignment: CDR1 MNHNS and CDR2 SASEGT. The CDR3 loop is CASSSLAGANVLTF. In nucleotides, the CDR3 is TGTGCCAGCAGTAGCCTGGCGGGGGCCAACGTCCTGACTTTC.

This rearrangement joins TRBV19 to TRBJ1-3, with no clear D. Trimming stripped 6 bases from V and 0 bases from J, with 15 bases between. Germline V lookup: CDR1 LNHDA, CDR2 SQIVND (reference sequence). This CDR3 has 16 residues. CDR3 in DNA: TGTGCCAGTAGCCCCTCCACAGTAAGCTCTGGAAACACCATATATTTT. Translation: CASSPSTVSSGNTIYF.